The 26 T cell receptor beta chains below come from one sample, sequenced in a study of CD8 T cells in Susac syndrome. Reverse transcription of roughly 0.5 to 1 ug RNA was performed with random hexamers. TCRdb recomputed calls from the immunoSEQ multiplex PCR reads with MiXCR, one row per CDR3 protein. Of 25,000 to 30,000 distinct CDR3 sequences detected, 94% appear once; the ten largest clones hold 0.27%. Sample: CD8+ T cells from PBMCs. The receptors stem from a human donor in good health.

The rearrangement uses TRBV20-1 and TRBJ1-1, with D maybe TRBD1 (5 bases). The CDR3 length is 15 residues. Germline V gene lookup returns CDR1 DFQATT and CDR2 SNEGSKA (reference sequence). V was trimmed by 3 bases and J by 0 bases, leaving 14 bases between them. The CDR3 region is CSARGETDLNTEAFF. CDR3 coding DNA: TGCAGTGCTAGGGGTGAGACAGACCTGAACACTGAAGCTTTCTTT.

This clonotype was seen once. In nucleotides, the CDR3 is TGCAGCGTTTTAACAGGGGGCTCGATAAAGCTGAACACTGAAGCTTTCTTT. This encodes CSVLTGGSIKLNTEAFF. The chain carries TRBV29-1 and TRBJ1-1, with TRBD1 matching over 9 bases. Germline lookup yields CDR1 SQVTM and CDR2 ANQGSEA. The junction had 13 bases not matched to a gene; V was cut back by 5 bases and J by 0 bases. The CDR3 consists of 17 residues.

V is TRBV14 and J is TRBJ1-3, with 7 nucleotides matching TRBD1. V was pared by 2 bases and J by 0 bases, with 7 bases of the junction left unmatched. Per germline, CDR1 SGHDN and CDR2 FVKESK. This CDR3 is built from 17 residues. The CDR3 region is CASSQRQGLISGNTIYF. CDR3 sequence (DNA): TGTGCCAGCAGCCAACGACAGGGACTTATCTCTGGAAACACCATATATTTT. Based on the CDR3 plus reference TRBV14 and TRBJ1-3, the full variable domain is EAGVTQFPSHSVIEKGQTVTLRCDPISGHDNLYWYRRVMGKEIKFLLHFVKESKQDESGMPNNRFLAERTGGTYSTLKVQPAELEDSGVYFCASSQRQGLISGNTIYFGEGSWLTVV.

CDR3 sequence: CASSPHRTGGLYGYTF. As DNA, the CDR3 is TGTGCCAGCAGCCCTCATCGGACAGGGGGGCTCTATGGCTACACCTTC. The chain joins TRBV12-3 or TRBV12-4 to TRBJ1-2; 10 nucleotides align to TRBD1. V was clipped by 6 bases and J by 4 bases; unmatched bases: 11. CDR3 length: 16 residues.

This sequence joins TRBV4-3 and TRBJ1-4; no reliable D call. CDR3 length: 16 residues. Trimming stripped 1 base from V and 4 bases from J, with 13 bases between. Per germline, CDR1 LGHNA and CDR2 YSLEER. The CDR3 bases are TGCGCCAGCAGCCAAGGCCTGAGGAGGGTTAATGAAAAACTGTTTTTT. Protein sequence: CASSQGLRRVNEKLFF.

The chain links TRBV6-5 to TRBJ1-1; D is possibly TRBD1 (5 bases). Trimming cost V 5 bases and J 4 bases, with 11 bases left between them. The germline V gene encodes CDR1 MNHEY and CDR2 SVGAGI. The CDR3 consists of 13 residues. The chain's CDR3 is CASSKDMGTEAFF. CDR3 nucleotides: TGTGCCAGCAGTAAGGACATGGGCACTGAAGCTTTCTTT.

The V gene is TRBV19, the J gene TRBJ1-4, with D possibly being TRBD1 (6 bases). The CDR3 covers 15 residues. V was clipped by 6 bases and J by 2 bases, with 13 bases between them. Germline V gives CDR1 LNHDA, CDR2 SQIVND (reference sequence). DNA for the CDR3: TGTGCCAGTAGATTATGGACAGCGACTAATGAAAAACTGTTTTTT. It encodes CASRLWTATNEKLFF.

This clonotype was counted a single time. This chain joins TRBV11-2 and TRBJ1-4; TRBD1 matches 7 bases. The CDR3 extends over 15 amino acids. V was pared by 5 bases and J by 5 bases, with 8 bases of the junction left unmatched. The V gene's germline CDR1 is SGHAT and CDR2 FQNNGV. The CDR3, as DNA: TGTGCCAGCAGCCCCGGGACAGTAAAAAATGAAAAACTGTTTTTT. It codes for CASSPGTVKNEKLFF.

The CDR3 nucleotides are TGTGCCAGCAGCCAGAGCTCCTATAATTCACCCCTCCACTTT. Its translation is CASSQSSYNSPLHF. The chain links TRBV3-1 to TRBJ1-6; unclear D gene. V was cut by 3 bases and J by 0 bases, with 3 bases left in between. Germline V CDR1 and CDR2: LGHDT, YNNKEL (reference sequence). The CDR3 consists of 14 residues. The full variable domain, completed using reference TRBV3-1 and TRBJ1-6, is DTAVSQTPKYLVTQMGNDKSIKCEQNLGHDTMYWYKQDSKKFLKIMFSYNNKELIINETVPNRFSPKSPDKAHLNLHINSLELGDSAVYFCASSQSSYNSPLHFGNGTRLTVT.

The chain joins TRBV10-3 to TRBJ1-5, with 7 bases aligning to TRBD1. The CDR3 loop spans 16 amino acids. V shed 4 bases and J 0 bases; nucleotides not matched to a gene: 6. Germline V gene data show CDR1 as ENHRY and CDR2 as SYGVKD. CDR3: CAISATTGASNQPQHF. CDR3 DNA: TGTGCCATCAGTGCGACCACAGGGGCTAGCAATCAGCCCCAGCATTTT.

The rearrangement uses TRBV4-3 and TRBJ1-1, with D possibly being TRBD1 (6 bases). This CDR3 comprises 16 residues. V was cut by 4 bases and J by 0 bases, with 15 bases left in between. The V gene's germline CDR1 is LGHNA and CDR2 YSLEER. The CDR3 loop reads CASSLDPGAVNTEAFF. CDR3 sequence (DNA): TGCGCCAGCAGCCTAGACCCGGGGGCGGTGAACACTGAAGCTTTCTTT.

The chain is built from TRBV10-3 and TRBJ1-2, with D possibly TRBD1 on 5 matching bases. The germline V gene has CDR1 ENHRY and CDR2 SYGVKD. Trimming left V 0 bases short and J 4 bases short, with 9 bases between. The CDR3 covers 14 residues. Here the CDR3 reads CAISESGDGYGYTF. Written as DNA, the CDR3 is TGTGCCATCAGTGAGTCAGGGGACGGCTATGGCTACACCTTC.

The chain recombines TRBV3-1 with TRBJ2-2; D is perhaps TRBD1 (6 bases). The CDR3 contains 16 residues. Germline V gives CDR1 LGHDT, CDR2 YNNKEL (reference sequence). V was cut by 4 bases and J by 4 bases, with 16 bases left in between. CDR3 in amino acids: CASSPLTGVPTGELFF. The DNA for the CDR3 is TGTGCCAGCAGCCCCCTGACAGGCGTCCCCACCGGGGAGCTGTTTTTT.

V gene TRBV7-9 combines with J gene TRBJ2-5; TRBD2 matches 9 bases. V was pared by 5 bases and J by 5 bases, with 9 bases of the junction left unmatched. The CDR3 consists of 15 residues. The germline V gene encodes CDR1 SEHNR and CDR2 FQNEAQ (reference sequence). CDR3 in DNA: TGTGCCAGCAGCCCTCTTCCGGGACTAGCCGAGACCCAGTACTTC. It encodes CASSPLPGLAETQYF.

The chain combines TRBV6-5 with TRBJ2-3; TRBD2 matches at 7 bases. The CDR3 loop spans 14 amino acids. The germline gives CDR1 MNHEY, CDR2 SVGAGI. V lost 6 bases and J lost 0; bases outside the gene matches: 3. In nucleotides, the CDR3 is TGTGCCAGCAGCTGGGGGGGGAGCACAGATACGCAGTATTTT. It is translated as CASSWGGSTDTQYF.

This chain connects TRBV19 to TRBJ1-1; D gene ambiguous. This CDR3 comprises 13 residues. The V end was cut by 7 bases, the J end by 5 bases, with 14 bases between. From germline, CDR1 is LNHDA and CDR2 SQIVND (reference sequence). CDR3 DNA sequence: TGTGCCAGTACTCTGGCAGTTGGGACTGAAGCTTTCTTT. It codes for CASTLAVGTEAFF.

This clonotype was observed a single time. This rearrangement joins TRBV19 to TRBJ1-2, with a weak D call TRBD1 (5 bases). The CDR3 covers 16 residues. Germline lookup yields CDR1 LNHDA and CDR2 SQIVND (reference sequence). V was cut by 3 bases and J by 0 bases, with 14 bases left in between. The CDR3 region has the DNA TGTGCCAGTAGTATCGAAGGCCAGACAGCTAACTATGGCTACACCTTC. Translating it yields CASSIEGQTANYGYTF.

This chain uses TRBV10-3 with TRBJ2-1; weak D call: TRBD2 (5 bases). Germline CDR1 is ENHRY and CDR2 is SYGVKD. The CDR3 length is 14 residues. V shed 3 bases and J shed 6 bases, with 12 bases lying between them. Here the CDR3 reads CAISDAGVGNEQFF. The CDR3, as DNA: TGTGCCATCAGTGACGCCGGGGTGGGCAATGAGCAGTTCTTC.

The rearrangement uses TRBV23-1 and TRBJ2-2; 8 positions agree with TRBD1. TRBV23-1 is assigned to the ORF class and has an uncertain function. The V and J ends lost 3 bases and 3 bases, in that order; junction bases with no gene match: 27. The CDR3 has 23 amino acids. The CDR3 loop reads CASSQRTRDRIGLNPKDTGELFF. In DNA, the CDR3 is TGCGCCAGCAGTCAGCGGACCCGGGACAGGATAGGACTAAACCCTAAGGACACCGGGGAGCTGTTTTTT.

V is TRBV6-6 and J is TRBJ2-5; D may match TRBD1 or TRBD2 (5 bases each). The ends were cut back, 2 bases at V and 4 bases at J, with 8 bases in the middle. CDR1 is MNHNY, CDR2 SVGAGI, per germline (reference sequence). The CDR3 totals 13 residues. The CDR3 DNA reads as TGTGCCAGCAGTTACGAGGGGATAGAGACCCAGTACTTC. The encoded protein is CASSYEGIETQYF.

In DNA, the CDR3 is TGTGCCAGCACGTCGGGGGCTAACATTCAGTACTTC. Translating it yields CASTSGANIQYF. The rearrangement links TRBV7-9 to TRBJ2-4, with D perhaps assigned TRBD1 or TRBD2 (6 bases each). The CDR3 covers 12 residues. The germline CDR1 and CDR2 sequences are SEHNR and FQNEAQ (reference sequence). V lost 7 bases to trimming and J lost 7 bases, with 11 bases between them.

The rearrangement uses TRBV5-5 and TRBJ2-3; 7 bases fit TRBD2. Losses at the gene ends were 4 bases for V and 0 bases for J; bases not matched to a gene: 11. The germline CDR1 and CDR2 sequences are SGHKS and YYEKEE (reference sequence). The CDR3 has 17 residues. CDR3 sequence (DNA): TGTGCCAGCAGCCAAAGCGGGCGGGGGAGTAGCACAGATACGCAGTATTTT. Amino acids: CASSQSGRGSSTDTQYF.

The gene calls are TRBV6-1 and TRBJ2-1, with D tentatively TRBD1 or TRBD2 (5 bases each). Germline-derived CDR1 and CDR2 are MNHNS and SASEGT. The CDR3 sequence is 14 residues long. Trimming removed 8 bases at V and 4 bases at J, with 15 bases between. The CDR3 here is CASRGAGRYNEQFF. Here the CDR3 DNA reads TGTGCCAGCCGGGGAGCAGGGCGATACAATGAGCAGTTCTTC.

The chain employs TRBV18 and TRBJ2-5; D is unclear. Germline CDR1 reads KGHSH; CDR2 reads LQKENI. This CDR3 has 13 amino acids. Trimming took off 0 bases at V and 5 bases at J, with 7 bases between the two ends. In DNA form, the CDR3 reads TGTGCCAGCTCACCACCGTATATGGAGACCCAGTACTTC. Translation gives CASSPPYMETQYF.

This clonotype appeared a single time. The chain uses TRBV12-3 or TRBV12-4 and TRBJ1-1; maybe TRBD1 (5 bases). The CDR3 runs to 15 residues. V lost 5 bases and J 5 bases, leaving 18 bases between the germline ends. The CDR3 spells CASSPLGAMGTEAFF. Written as DNA, the CDR3 is TGTGCCAGCAGTCCCCTCGGGGCGATGGGGACTGAAGCTTTCTTT.

In its sample, this clonotype was seen a few times. This chain joins TRBV28 and TRBJ2-1; 10 bases map to TRBD1. Trimming cost V 6 bases and J 8 bases; bases outside gene matches: 10. The CDR3 totals 15 residues. Germline CDR1 reads MDHEN; CDR2 reads SYDVKM. In DNA, the CDR3 is TGTGCCAGCAGCCCGGGACAGGGGCTCGAGGATGAGCAGTTCTTC. Its protein product is CASSPGQGLEDEQFF.